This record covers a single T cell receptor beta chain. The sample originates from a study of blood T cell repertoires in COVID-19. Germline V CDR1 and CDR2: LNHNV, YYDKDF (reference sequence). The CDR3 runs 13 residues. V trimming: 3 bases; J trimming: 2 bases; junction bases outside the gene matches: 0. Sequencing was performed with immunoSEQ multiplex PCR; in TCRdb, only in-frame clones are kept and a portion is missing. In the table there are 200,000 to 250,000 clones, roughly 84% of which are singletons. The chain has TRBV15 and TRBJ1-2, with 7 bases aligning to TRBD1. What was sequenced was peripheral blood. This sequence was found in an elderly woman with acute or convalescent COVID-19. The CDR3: CATSRDRNYGYTF. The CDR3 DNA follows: TGTGCCACCAGCAGGGACAGGAACTATGGCTACACCTTC.